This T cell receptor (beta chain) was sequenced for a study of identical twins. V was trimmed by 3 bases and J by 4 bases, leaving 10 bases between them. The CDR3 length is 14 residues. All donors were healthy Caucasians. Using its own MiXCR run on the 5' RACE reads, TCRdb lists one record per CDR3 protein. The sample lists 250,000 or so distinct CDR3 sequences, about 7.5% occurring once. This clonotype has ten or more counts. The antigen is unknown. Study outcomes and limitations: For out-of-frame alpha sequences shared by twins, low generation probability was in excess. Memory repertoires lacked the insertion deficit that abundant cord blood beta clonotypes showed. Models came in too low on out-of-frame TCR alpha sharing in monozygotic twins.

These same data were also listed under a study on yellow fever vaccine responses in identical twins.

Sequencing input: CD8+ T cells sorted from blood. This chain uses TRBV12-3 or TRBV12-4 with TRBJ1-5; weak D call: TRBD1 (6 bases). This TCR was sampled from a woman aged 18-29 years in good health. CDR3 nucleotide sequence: TGTGCCAGCAGTTTGGGCAGGGGAAATCAGCCCCAGCATTTT. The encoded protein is CASSLGRGNQPQHF.